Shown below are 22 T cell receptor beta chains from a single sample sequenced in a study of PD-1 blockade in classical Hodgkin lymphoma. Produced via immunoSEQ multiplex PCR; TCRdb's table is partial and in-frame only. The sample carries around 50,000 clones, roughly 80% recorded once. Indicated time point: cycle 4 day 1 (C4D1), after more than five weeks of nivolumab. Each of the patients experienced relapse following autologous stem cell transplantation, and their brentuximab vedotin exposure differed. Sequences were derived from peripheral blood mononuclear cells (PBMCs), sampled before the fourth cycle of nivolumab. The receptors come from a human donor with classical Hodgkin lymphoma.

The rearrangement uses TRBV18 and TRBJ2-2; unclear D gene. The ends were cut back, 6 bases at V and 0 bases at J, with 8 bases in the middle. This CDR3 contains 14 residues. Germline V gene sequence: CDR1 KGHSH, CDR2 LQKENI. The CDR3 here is CASSQIANTGELFF. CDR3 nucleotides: TGTGCCAGCTCCCAAATTGCGAACACCGGGGAGCTGTTTTTT. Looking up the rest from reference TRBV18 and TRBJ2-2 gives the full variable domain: NAGVMQNPRHLVRRRGQEARLRCSPMKGHSHVYWYRQLPEEGLKFMVYLQKENIIDESGMPKERFSAEFPKEGPSILRIQQVVRGDSAAYFCASSQIANTGELFFGEGSRLTVL.

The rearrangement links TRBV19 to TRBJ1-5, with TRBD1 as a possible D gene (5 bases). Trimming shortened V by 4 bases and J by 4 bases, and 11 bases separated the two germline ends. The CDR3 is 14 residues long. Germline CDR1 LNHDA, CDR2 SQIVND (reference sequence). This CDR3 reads CASSKSGGNQPQHF. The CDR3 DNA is TGTGCCAGTAGTAAATCGGGGGGTAATCAGCCCCAGCATTTT.

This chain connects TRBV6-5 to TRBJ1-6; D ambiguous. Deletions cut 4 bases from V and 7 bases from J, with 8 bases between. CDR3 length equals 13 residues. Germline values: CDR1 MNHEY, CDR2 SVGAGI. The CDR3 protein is CASSFRQNSPLHF. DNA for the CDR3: TGTGCCAGCAGTTTCCGGCAGAATTCACCCCTCCACTTT.

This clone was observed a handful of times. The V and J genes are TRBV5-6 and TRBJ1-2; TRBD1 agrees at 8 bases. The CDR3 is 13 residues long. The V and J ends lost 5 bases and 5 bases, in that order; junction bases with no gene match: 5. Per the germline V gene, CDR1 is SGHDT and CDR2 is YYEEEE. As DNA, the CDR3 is TGTGCCAGCAGTGACAGGGGTGTTTATGGCTACACCTTC. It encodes CASSDRGVYGYTF.

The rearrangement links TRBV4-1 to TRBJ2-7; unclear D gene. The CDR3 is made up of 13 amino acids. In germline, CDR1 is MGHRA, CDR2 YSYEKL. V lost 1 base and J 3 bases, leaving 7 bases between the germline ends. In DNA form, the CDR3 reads TGCGCCAGCAGCCAAGCGGGTTACTACGAGCAGTACTTC. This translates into CASSQAGYYEQYF.

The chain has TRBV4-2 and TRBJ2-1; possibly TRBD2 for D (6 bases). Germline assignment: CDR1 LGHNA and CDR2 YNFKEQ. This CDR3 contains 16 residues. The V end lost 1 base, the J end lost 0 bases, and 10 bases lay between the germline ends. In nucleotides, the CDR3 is TGTGCCAGCAGCCAAGGACCGGGACTCTCCTACAATGAGCAGTTCTTC. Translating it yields CASSQGPGLSYNEQFF.

CDR3 sequence (DNA): TGTGCCACCAGCAGAGTAAGAAGACAGGGTCTGAGCTACACCTTC. Translated, it gives CATSRVRRQGLSYTF. The V call is TRBV15, the J call TRBJ1-2; 7 nucleotides agree with TRBD1. After removal of 1 base from V and 9 bases from J, the junction contained 11 bases not matched to a gene. Germline assignment: CDR1 LNHNV and CDR2 YYDKDF (reference sequence). CDR3 size: 15 residues.

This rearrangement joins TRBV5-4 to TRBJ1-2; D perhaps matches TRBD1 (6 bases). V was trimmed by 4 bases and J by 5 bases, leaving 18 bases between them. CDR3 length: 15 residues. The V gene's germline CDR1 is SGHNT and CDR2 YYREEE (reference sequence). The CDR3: CASSRLGQSLYGYTF. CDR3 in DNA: TGTGCCAGCAGCCGATTAGGACAGTCTCTTTATGGCTACACCTTC.

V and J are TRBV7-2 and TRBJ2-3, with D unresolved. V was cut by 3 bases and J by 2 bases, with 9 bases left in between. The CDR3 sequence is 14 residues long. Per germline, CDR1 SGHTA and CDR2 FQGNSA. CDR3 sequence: CASSFGLTTDTQYF. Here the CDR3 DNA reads TGTGCCAGCAGCTTCGGCCTCACCACAGATACGCAGTATTTT.

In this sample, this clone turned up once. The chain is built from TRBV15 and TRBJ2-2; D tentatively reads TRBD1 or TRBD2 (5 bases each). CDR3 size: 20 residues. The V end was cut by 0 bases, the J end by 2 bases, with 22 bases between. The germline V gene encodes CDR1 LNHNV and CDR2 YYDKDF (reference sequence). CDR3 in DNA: TGTGCCACCAGCAGAGATTTCAGACGCACACCGGGACCAAACACCGGGGAGCTGTTTTTT. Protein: CATSRDFRRTPGPNTGELFF.

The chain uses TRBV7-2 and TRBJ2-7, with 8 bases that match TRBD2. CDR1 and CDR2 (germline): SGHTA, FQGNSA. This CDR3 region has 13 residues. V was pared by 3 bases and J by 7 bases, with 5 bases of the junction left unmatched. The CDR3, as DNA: TGTGCCAGCAGCTTTGGACTAGCAGGAGAGCAGTACTTC. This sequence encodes CASSFGLAGEQYF.

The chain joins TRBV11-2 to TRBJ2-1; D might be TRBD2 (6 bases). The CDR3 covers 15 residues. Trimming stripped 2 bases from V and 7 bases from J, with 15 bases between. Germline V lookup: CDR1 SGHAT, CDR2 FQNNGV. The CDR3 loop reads CASSLRSGLFNEQFF. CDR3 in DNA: TGTGCCAGCAGCTTACGATCGGGACTTTTTAATGAGCAGTTCTTC.

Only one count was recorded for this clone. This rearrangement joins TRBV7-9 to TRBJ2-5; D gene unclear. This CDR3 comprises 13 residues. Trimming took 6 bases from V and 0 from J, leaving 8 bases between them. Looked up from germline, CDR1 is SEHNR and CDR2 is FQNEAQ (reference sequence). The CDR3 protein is CASRGNNQETQYF. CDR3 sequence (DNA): TGTGCCAGCAGGGGGAACAACCAAGAGACCCAGTACTTC.

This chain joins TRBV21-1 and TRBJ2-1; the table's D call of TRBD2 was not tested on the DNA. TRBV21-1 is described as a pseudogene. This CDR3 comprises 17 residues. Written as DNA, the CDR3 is TGTGCCAGCAGACCCCGACTAGCGGAAAAGCCTAACAATGAGCAGTTCTTC. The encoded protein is CASRPRLAEKPNNEQFF.

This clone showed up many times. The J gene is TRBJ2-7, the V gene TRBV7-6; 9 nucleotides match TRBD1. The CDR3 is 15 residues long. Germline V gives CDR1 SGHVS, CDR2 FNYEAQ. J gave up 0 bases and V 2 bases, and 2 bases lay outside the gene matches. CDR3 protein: CASSLRTGASYEQYF. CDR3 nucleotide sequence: TGTGCCAGCAGCTTAAGGACAGGGGCCTCCTACGAGCAGTACTTC.

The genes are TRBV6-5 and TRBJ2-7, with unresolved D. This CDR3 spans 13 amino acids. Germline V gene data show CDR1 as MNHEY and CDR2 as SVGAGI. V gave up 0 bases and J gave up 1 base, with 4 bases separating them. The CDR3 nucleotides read TGTGCCAGCAGTTACTCCGAGTCCTACGAGCAGTACTTC. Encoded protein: CASSYSESYEQYF.

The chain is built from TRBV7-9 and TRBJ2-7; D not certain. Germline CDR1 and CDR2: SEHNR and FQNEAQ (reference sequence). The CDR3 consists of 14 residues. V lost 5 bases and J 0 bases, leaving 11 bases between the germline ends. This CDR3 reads CASSTGPSSYEQYF. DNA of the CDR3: TGTGCCAGCAGCACCGGACCGAGCTCCTACGAGCAGTACTTC.

CDR3 bases: TGTGCCAGCAGTTACGACAGGGCTGCGTTTCCGGCTTTCTTT. This gives the protein CASSYDRAAFPAFF. The genes are TRBV2 and TRBJ1-1; 7 nucleotides line up with TRBD1. V lost 5 bases and J lost 11; bases outside the gene matches: 14. This CDR3 has 14 amino acids. CDR1 is SNHLY and CDR2 is FYNNEI in the germline V gene.

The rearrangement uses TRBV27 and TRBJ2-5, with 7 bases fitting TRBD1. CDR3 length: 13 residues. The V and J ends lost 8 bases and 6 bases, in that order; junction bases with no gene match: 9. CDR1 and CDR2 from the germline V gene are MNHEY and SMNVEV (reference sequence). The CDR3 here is CASGYRGGKTQYF. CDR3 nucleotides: TGTGCCAGCGGATACAGGGGTGGTAAGACCCAGTACTTC.

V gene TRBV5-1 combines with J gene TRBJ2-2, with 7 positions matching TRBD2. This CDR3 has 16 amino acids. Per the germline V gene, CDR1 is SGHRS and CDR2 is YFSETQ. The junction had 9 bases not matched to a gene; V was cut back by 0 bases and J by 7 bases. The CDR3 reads CASSLVGLGLGGELFF. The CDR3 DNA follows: TGCGCCAGCAGCTTGGTTGGACTAGGACTGGGCGGGGAGCTGTTTTTT.

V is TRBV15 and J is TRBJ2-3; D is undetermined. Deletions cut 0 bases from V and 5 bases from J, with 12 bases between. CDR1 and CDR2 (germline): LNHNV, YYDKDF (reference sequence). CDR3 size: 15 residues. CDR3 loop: CATSRERVLVDTQYF. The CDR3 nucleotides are TGTGCCACCAGCAGAGAACGGGTCCTCGTAGATACGCAGTATTTT.

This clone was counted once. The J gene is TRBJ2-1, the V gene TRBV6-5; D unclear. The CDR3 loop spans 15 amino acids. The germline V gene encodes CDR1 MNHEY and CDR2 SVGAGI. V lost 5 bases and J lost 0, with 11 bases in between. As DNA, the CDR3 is TGTGCCAGCAGTCAATACAGAAGCTCCTACAATGAGCAGTTCTTC. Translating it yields CASSQYRSSYNEQFF.